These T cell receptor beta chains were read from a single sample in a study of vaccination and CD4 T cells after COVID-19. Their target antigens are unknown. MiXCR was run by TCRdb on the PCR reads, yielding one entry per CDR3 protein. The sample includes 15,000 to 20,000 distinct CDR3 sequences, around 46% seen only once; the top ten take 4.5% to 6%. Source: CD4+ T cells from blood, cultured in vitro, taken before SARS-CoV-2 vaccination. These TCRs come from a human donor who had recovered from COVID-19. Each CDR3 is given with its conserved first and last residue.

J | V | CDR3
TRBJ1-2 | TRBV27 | CASSFAPIGRGGYTF
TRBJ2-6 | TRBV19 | CASSVGRLSGANVLTF
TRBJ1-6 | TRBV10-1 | CASSESPDNSPLHF
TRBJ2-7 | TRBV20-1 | CSARRDSYEQYF
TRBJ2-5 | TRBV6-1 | CASRPSGNDQETQYF
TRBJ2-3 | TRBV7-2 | CASSRDPAFTDTQYF
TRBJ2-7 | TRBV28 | CASSLGPILPTYEQYF
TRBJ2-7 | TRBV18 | CASSVQGHEQYF
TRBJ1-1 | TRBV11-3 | CASSLEGKSTEAFF
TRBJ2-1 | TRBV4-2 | CASSLSGTGYNEQFF
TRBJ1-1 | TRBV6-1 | CASQVRGTNTEAFF
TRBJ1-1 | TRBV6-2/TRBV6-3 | CASSYSRESTEAFF
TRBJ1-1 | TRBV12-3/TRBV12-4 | CASRTTGQGVGAFF
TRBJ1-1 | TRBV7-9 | CASSLPTGWITEAFF
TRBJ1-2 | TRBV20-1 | CSASRGGIMNYGYTF
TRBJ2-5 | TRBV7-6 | CASSLAIGETQYF